This TCR beta chain was found in a study of OX40 agonist ivuxolimab in advanced cancers. Study at large: Of mixed ages from about 20 to 80 and averaging about 56 years, the group was approximately 84% male. Study-level findings and limits: Those patients achieving a partial response at 0.1-3.0 mg/kg showed among the lowest clonal expansion.

Details on this clone: Its antigen is still unknown.

Systemic immunosuppression or a history of autoimmune disease excluded patients. Sequencing used immunoSEQ multiplex PCR; TCRdb keeps in-frame clones, though not all of them. The sample yields around 60,000 clones, around 91% seen once. The J segment lost 1 base and the V segment lost 6 bases, leaving 8 bases of the junction unmatched. This CDR3 has 16 amino acids. Germline V gives CDR1 SNHLY, CDR2 FYNNEI. The genes are TRBV2 and TRBJ2-3, with TRBD1 matching over 9 bases. The sample in question was CD4+ or CD8+ T cells sorted from blood, obtained in a trial of the OX40 agonist ivuxolimab. The TCR was taken from an adult with an advanced solid tumor such as melanoma, head and neck, liver or kidney cancer. The CDR3 sequence is CASSYTGGYGTDTQYF. The CDR3 DNA is TGTGCCAGCAGCTACACAGGGGGCTATGGCACAGATACGCAGTATTTT.